The clone carrying this TCR beta chain was seen more than once but under ten times. What it binds is unknown. The data originate from a study of human T cells and chemical hapten exposure. Overall study findings and caveats: Compared to controls, expanded TCRs made significantly more large clusters of similar CDR3s.

CDR1 and CDR2 from the germline V gene are DFQATT and SNEGSKA (reference sequence). V lost 4 bases, J lost 4 bases, and 7 bases stayed unmatched. The CDR3 runs 14 residues. Described time point: patch test 3, about 24 weeks after DPC sensitization. Documented treatment: therapeutic diphenylcyclopropenone sensitization with weekly scalp DPC. RNA extraction used unfractionated whole blood as the source of total RNA. Per the study methods: Counts of TCRs in each sample centred on a median of around 99,000 and extended from around 25,000 to 690,000. TCRdb re-called the RACE reads through MiXCR, storing one row per CDR3 protein. The V and J calls and clone size are TCRdb's, not the authors'. The sample yields 80,000 to 100,000 distinct CDR3 sequences, 10% to 14% seen once.

The TCR was taken from a woman between 45 and 65 years old with alopecia areata. Some clones in this sample may be carry-over from other donors' samples. V is TRBV20-1 and J is TRBJ1-5; 7 bases agree with TRBD1. Here the sequenced sample was whole blood, taken in connection with sensitization to the hapten diphenylcyclopropenone (DPC). Written as DNA, the CDR3 is TGCAGTGCTAACCCTAAGACAGGGAATCAGCCCCAGCATTTT. Residues: CSANPKTGNQPQHF.